The TCR beta chain under discussion was sequenced for a study of shared clonotypes between healthy human individuals. Across the whole study: A donor's plate count was three for CD4 naive and three for CD4 memory; CD8 naive had two and CD8 memory one.

Looked up from germline, CDR1 is SGHTA and CDR2 is FQGNSA. J lost 4 bases, V lost 5 bases, and 5 bases had no gene match. The CDR3 runs to 17 residues. The assay was immunoSEQ multiplex PCR, and TCRdb's table has in-frame clones only and misses some. The sample consists of 1.5 million to 2.5 million clones, approximately 95% of them appearing once. Terminally differentiated effector memory CD45RA+ cells were excluded by CCR7 positive selection of CD45RO-negative cells. The sample consisted of naive CD8+ T cells sorted from blood. V and J are TRBV7-2 and TRBJ2-1, with 16 bases lining up with TRBD2. The clonotype comes from a young man in good health. CDR3 amino acids: CASSTGLAGGPYNEQFF. The DNA for the CDR3 is TGTGCCAGCAGCACGGGACTAGCGGGAGGGCCGTACAATGAGCAGTTCTTC.